This T cell receptor (beta chain) comes out of a study of Graves' ophthalmopathy and Graves' hyperthyroidism. Trimming cost V 6 bases and J 5 bases; bases outside gene matches: 3. The CDR3 sequence is 12 residues long. CDR1 and CDR2 (germline): WSHSY, SAAADI. The sample holds many counts of this clonotype. Moderately to severely active ophthalmopathy under 3 months, CAS at least 3, NOSPECS at least 4. Exclusion criteria comprised other autoimmune diseases, uncontrolled infections, pregnancy or lactation in patients. PBMCs originated in about 10 ml of fresh peripheral blood. Amplification from RNA transcripts yielded the TCR beta CDR3 regions. RT-PCR was first run with HTBI primers, then multiplex PCR in a second round. In TCRdb, the multiplex PCR reads were re-called with MiXCR into one record per CDR3 protein. The table records approximately 700,000 distinct CDR3 sequences, roughly two fifths of them present only once.

This clonotype was obtained from an adult man with Graves' ophthalmopathy. The material sequenced was peripheral blood. The V gene is TRBV10-2, the J gene TRBJ2-5; 7 bases line up with TRBD2. As DNA, the CDR3 is TGCGCCAGCAGGCAGGGAGGGGAGACCCAGTACTTC. The encoded protein is CASRQGGETQYF.